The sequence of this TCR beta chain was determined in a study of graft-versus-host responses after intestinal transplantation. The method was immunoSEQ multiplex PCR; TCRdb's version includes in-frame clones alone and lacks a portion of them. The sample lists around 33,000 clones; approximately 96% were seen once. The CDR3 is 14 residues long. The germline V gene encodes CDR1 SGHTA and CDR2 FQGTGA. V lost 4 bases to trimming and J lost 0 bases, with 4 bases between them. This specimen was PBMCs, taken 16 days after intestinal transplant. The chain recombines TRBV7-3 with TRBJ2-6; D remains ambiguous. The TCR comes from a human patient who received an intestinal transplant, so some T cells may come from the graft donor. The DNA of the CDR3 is TGTGCCAGCAGCTACGACTCTGGGGCCAACGTCCTGACTTTC. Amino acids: CASSYDSGANVLTF.